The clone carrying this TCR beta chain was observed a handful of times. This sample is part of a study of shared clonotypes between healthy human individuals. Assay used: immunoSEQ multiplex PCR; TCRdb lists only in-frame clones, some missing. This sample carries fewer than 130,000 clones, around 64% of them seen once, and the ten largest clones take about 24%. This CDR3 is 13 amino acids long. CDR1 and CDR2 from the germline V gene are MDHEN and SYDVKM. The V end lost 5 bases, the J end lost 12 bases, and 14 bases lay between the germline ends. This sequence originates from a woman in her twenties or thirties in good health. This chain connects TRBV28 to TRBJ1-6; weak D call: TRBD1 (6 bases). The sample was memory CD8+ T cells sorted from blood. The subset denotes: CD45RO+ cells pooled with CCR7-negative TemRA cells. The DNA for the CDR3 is TGTGCCAGCAGTCCAACCCGGACAGAACCCCTCCACTTT. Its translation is CASSPTRTEPLHF.